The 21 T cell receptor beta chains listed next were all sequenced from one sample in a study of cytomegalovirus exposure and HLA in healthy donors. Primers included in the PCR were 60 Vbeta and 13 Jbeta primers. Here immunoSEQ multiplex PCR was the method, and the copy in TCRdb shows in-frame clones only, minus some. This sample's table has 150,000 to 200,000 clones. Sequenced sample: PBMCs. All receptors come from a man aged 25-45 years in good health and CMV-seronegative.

CDR3: CASSPQGARNQPQHF. The CDR3 DNA is TGTGCCAGCTCACCACAGGGGGCGAGAAATCAGCCCCAGCATTTT. This chain connects TRBV18 to TRBJ1-5, with 7 nucleotides matching TRBD1. Germline trimming cut 1 base from V and 4 bases from J; bases unmatched to any gene: 4. Germline V gives CDR1 KGHSH, CDR2 LQKENI. This CDR3 contains 15 residues.

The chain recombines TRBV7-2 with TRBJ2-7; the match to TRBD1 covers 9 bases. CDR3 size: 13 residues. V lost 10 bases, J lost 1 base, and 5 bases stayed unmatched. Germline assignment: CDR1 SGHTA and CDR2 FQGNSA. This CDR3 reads CATHRGPSYEQYF. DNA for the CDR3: TGTGCCACCCACAGGGGGCCTTCCTACGAGCAGTACTTC.

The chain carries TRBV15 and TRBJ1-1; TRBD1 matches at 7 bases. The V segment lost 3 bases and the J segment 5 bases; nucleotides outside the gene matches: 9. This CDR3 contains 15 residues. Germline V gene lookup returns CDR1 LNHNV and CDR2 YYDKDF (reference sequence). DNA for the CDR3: TGTGCCACCAGCAGCATGACAGGGATTGGGACTGAAGCTTTCTTT. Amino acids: CATSSMTGIGTEAFF.

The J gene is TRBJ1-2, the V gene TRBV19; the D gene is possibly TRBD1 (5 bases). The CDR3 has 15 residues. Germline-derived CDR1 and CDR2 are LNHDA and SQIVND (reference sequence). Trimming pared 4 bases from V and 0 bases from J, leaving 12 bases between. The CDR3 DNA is TGTGCCAGTAGTACCGACAGACCCACTAACTATGGCTACACCTTC. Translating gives CASSTDRPTNYGYTF.

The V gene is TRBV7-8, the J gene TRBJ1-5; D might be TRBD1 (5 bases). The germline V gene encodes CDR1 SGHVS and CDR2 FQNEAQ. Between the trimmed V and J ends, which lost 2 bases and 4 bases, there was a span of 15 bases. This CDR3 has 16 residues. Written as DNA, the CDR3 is TGTGCCAGCAGCTTAAGTCGGACCCGGGGGAATCAGCCCCAGCATTTT. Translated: CASSLSRTRGNQPQHF. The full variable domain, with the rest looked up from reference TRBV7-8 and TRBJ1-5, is GAGVSQSPRYKVAKRGQDVALRCDPISGHVSLFWYQQALGQGPEFLTYFQNEAQLDKSGLPSDRFFAERPEGSVSTLKIQRTQQEDSAVYLCASSLSRTRGNQPQHFGDGTRLSIL.

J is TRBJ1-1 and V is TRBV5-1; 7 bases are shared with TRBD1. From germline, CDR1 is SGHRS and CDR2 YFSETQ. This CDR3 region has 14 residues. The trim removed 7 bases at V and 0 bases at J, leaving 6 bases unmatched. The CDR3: CASYRDSMNTEAFF. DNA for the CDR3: TGCGCCAGCTACCGGGACAGTATGAACACTGAAGCTTTCTTT. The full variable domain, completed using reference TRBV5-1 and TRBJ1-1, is KAGVTQTPRYLIKTRGQQVTLSCSPISGHRSVSWYQQTPGQGLQFLFEYFSETQRNKGNFPGRFSGRQFSNSRSEMNVSTLELGDSALYLCASYRDSMNTEAFFGQGTRLTVV.

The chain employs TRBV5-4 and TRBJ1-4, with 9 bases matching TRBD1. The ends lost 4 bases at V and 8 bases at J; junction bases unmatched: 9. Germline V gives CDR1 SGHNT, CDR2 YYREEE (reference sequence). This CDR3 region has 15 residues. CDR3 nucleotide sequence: TGTGCCAGCAGCGTGACGGGACAGGGCCACGAAAAACTGTTTTTT. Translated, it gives CASSVTGQGHEKLFF.

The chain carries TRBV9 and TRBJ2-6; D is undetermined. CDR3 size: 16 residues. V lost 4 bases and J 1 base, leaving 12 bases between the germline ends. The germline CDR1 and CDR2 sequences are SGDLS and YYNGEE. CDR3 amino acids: CASSPYGLSGANVLTF. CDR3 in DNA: TGTGCCAGCAGCCCATACGGGTTATCTGGGGCCAACGTCCTGACTTTC.

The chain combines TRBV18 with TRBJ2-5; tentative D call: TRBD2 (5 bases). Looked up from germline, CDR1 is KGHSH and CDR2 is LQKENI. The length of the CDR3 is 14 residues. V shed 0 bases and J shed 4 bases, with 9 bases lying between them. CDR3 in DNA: TGTGCCAGCTCACCACCCGAGAGGGTAGAGACCCAGTACTTC. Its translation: CASSPPERVETQYF.

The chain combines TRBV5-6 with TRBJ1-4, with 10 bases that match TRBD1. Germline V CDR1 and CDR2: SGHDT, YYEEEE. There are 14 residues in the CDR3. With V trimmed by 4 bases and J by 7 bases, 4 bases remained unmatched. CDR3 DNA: TGTGCCAGCAGCCAACGGACAGGGGGTGAAAAACTGTTTTTT. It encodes CASSQRTGGEKLFF.

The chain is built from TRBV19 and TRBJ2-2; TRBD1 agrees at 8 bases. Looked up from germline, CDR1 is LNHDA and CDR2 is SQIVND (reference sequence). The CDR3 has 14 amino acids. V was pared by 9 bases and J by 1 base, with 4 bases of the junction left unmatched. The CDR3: CASEGQVNTGELFF. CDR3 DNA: TGTGCCAGCGAGGGACAGGTGAACACCGGGGAGCTGTTTTTT.

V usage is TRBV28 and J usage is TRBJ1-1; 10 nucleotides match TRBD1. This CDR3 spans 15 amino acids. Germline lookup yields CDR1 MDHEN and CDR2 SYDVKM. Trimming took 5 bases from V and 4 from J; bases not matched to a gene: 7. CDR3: CASSAGTGASTEAFF. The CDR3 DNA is TGTGCCAGCAGTGCCGGGACAGGGGCTTCCACTGAAGCTTTCTTT. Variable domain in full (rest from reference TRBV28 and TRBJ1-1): DVKVTQSSRYLVKRTGEKVFLECVQDMDHENMFWYRQDPGLGLRLIYFSYDVKMKEKGDIPEGYSVSREKKERFSLILESASTNQTSMYLCASSAGTGASTEAFFGQGTRLTVV.

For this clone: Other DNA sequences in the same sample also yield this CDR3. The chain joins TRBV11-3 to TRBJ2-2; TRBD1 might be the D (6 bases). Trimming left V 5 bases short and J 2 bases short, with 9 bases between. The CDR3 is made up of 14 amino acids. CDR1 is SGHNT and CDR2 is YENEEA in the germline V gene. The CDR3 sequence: CASSPGENTGELFF. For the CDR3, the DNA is TGTGCCAGCAGCCCAGGGGAAAACACCGGGGAGCTGTTTTTT.

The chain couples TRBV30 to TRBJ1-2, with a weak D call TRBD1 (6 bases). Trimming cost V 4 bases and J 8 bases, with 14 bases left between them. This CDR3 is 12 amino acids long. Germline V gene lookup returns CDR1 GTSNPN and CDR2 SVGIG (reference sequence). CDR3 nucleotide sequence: TGTGCCTGGACCTTCCGCAGGGGAGGCTACACCTTC. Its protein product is CAWTFRRGGYTF.

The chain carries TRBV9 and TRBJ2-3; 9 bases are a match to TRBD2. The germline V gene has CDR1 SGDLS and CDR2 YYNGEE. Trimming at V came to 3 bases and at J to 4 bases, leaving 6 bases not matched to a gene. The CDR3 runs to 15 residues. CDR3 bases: TGTGCCAGCAGCGCTAGCGGGATAACGGCAGATACGCAGTATTTT. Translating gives CASSASGITADTQYF.

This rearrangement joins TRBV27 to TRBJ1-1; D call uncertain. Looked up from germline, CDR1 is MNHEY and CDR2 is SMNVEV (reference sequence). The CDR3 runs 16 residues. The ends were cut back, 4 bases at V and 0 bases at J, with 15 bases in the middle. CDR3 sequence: CASSSAVVGLNTEAFF. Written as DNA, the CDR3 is TGTGCCAGCAGTTCCGCAGTTGTCGGGTTGAACACTGAAGCTTTCTTT.

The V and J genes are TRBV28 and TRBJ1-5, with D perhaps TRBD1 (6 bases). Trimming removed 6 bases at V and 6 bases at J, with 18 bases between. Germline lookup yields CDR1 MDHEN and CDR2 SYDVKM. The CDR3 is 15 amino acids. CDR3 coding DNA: TGTGCCAGCAGCTACAGGGATGGTGGCCGTCAGCCCCAGCATTTT. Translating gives CASSYRDGGRQPQHF.

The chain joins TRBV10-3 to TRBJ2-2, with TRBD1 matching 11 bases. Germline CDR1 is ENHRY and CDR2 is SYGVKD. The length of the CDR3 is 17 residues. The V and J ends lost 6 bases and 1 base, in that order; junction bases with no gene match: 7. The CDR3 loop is CAIRPPGTGGNTGELFF. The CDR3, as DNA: TGTGCCATCAGGCCTCCCGGGACAGGGGGGAACACCGGGGAGCTGTTTTTT.

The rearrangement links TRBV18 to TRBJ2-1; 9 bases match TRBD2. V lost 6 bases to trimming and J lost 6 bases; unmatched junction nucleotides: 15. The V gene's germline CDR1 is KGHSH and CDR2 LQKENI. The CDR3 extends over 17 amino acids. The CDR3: CASSPSPVAGVVNEQFF. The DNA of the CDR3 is TGTGCCAGCTCCCCTTCCCCAGTAGCGGGAGTGGTCAATGAGCAGTTCTTC.

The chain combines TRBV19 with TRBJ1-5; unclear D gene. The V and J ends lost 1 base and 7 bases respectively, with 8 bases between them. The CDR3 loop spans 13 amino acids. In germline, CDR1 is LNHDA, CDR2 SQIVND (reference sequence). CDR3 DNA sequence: TGTGCCAGTAGTATAGCTAGTGGACAGCCCCAGCATTTT. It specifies CASSIASGQPQHF.

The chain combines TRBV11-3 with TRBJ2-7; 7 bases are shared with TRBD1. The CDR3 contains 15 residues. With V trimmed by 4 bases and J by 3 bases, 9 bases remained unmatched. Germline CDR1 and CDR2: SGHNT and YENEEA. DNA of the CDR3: TGTGCCAGCAGCTCACGGACAGGCGACTACTACGAGCAGTACTTC. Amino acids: CASSSRTGDYYEQYF.